This T cell receptor beta chain came from a study of shared clonotypes between healthy human individuals. The V and J ends lost 1 base and 8 bases respectively, with 6 bases between them. Germline V lookup: CDR1 SEHNR, CDR2 FQNEAQ (reference sequence). The CDR3 is 12 amino acids. The authors split each subset's genomic DNA evenly across several immunoSEQ plates. TCRdb keeps only in-frame clones here, not all; method: immunoSEQ multiplex PCR. The data hold approximately 1,500,000 clones, with approximately 98% observed a single time. All donors were Caucasian adults living in Nashville, Tennessee. The sequence was collected from a man aged 25-45 years in good health. This chain uses TRBV7-9 with TRBJ2-1; D ambiguous. Sequences were obtained from naive CD4+ T cells sorted from blood. Subset denoted: CD45RA+ positively selected. CDR3 sequence: CASSLVLDEQFF. The CDR3, as DNA: TGTGCCAGCAGCTTAGTATTGGATGAGCAGTTCTTC. Full variable domain (remainder filled in from reference TRBV7-9 and TRBJ2-1): DTGVSQNPRHKITKRGQNVTFRCDPISEHNRLYWYRQTLGQGPEFLTYFQNEAQLEKSRLLSDRFSAERPKGSFSTLEIQRTEQGDSAMYLCASSLVLDEQFFGPGTRLTVL.